The rows below give T cell receptor beta chains drawn from one sample of a study of shared clonotypes between healthy human individuals. Profiling relied on immunoSEQ multiplex PCR, and the TCRdb table lists in-frame clones only, not all of them. This table holds some 530,000 clones, about 84% found once. The sequenced sample was PBMCs. The receptors shown here come from a woman in her thirties or forties in good health. Some clones in this sample may be carry-over from other donors' samples. The CDR3 runs from the conserved cysteine through the conserved F or W. The order of the fields is V gene, J gene, D gene, clone size, CDR3 DNA, CDR3 protein. A D gene is named only where the DNA matches it firmly. Not every row has a clone size; where given, it reads once, few, many or a size class.

v_gene: TRBV5-4; j_gene: TRBJ1-1; d_gene: .; abundance: .; CDR3nt: TGTGCCAGCAGCGGGAGGGACACTGAAGCTTTCTTT; CDR3aa: CASSGRDTEAFF
v_gene: TRBV6-5; j_gene: TRBJ2-7; d_gene: .; abundance: many; CDR3nt: TGTGCCAGCAGTTACGGGGGACTCTACGAGCAGTACTTC; CDR3aa: CASSYGGLYEQYF
v_gene: TRBV9; j_gene: TRBJ2-1; d_gene: TRBD2; abundance: many; CDR3nt: TGTGCCAGCAGCGTAGGAGCGGGAGAAGGCGAGCAGTTCTTC; CDR3aa: CASSVGAGEGEQFF
v_gene: TRBV19; j_gene: TRBJ1-2; d_gene: TRBD1; abundance: .; CDR3nt: TGTGCCAGTAGTACTCGGACAGGGGAAGGCTACACCTTC; CDR3aa: CASSTRTGEGYTF
v_gene: TRBV9; j_gene: TRBJ2-7; d_gene: TRBD2; abundance: .; CDR3nt: TGTGCCAGCAGCTTAGCGCGGGAGGTAGACGAGCAGTACTTC; CDR3aa: CASSLAREVDEQYF
v_gene: TRBV11-2; j_gene: TRBJ2-5; d_gene: TRBD2; abundance: .; CDR3nt: TGTGCCAGCACTAGCGGGAGGACCGGAGTTGGGACCCAGTACTTC; CDR3aa: CASTSGRTGVGTQYF
v_gene: TRBV7-7; j_gene: TRBJ1-2; d_gene: .; abundance: .; CDR3nt: TGTGCTAGCAGCGCCAGGCTGGCCAACTATGGCTACACCTTC; CDR3aa: CASSARLANYGYTF
v_gene: TRBV20-1; j_gene: TRBJ2-1; d_gene: .; abundance: .; CDR3nt: TGCAGTGCTACTACCGATGAGCAGTTCTTC; CDR3aa: CSATTDEQFF
v_gene: TRBV2; j_gene: TRBJ1-1; d_gene: .; abundance: .; CDR3nt: TGTGCCAGCAGTGAACGAAGACAGGACTACACTGAAGCTTTCTTT; CDR3aa: CASSERRQDYTEAFF
v_gene: TRBV18; j_gene: TRBJ1-4; d_gene: TRBD1; abundance: .; CDR3nt: TGTGCCAGCTCAACAACAGGGGGCTCTTTCACTAATGAAAAACTGTTTTTT; CDR3aa: CASSTTGGSFTNEKLFF
v_gene: TRBV11-3; j_gene: TRBJ2-3; d_gene: TRBD2; abundance: .; CDR3nt: TGTGCCAGCAGCAAAGGACTAGCGGGTACTAGCACAGATACGCAGTATTTT; CDR3aa: CASSKGLAGTSTDTQYF
v_gene: TRBV19; j_gene: TRBJ2-1; d_gene: .; abundance: .; CDR3nt: TGTGCCAGTAGTATAAAGGGTTGGACTAACAATGAGCAGTTCTTC; CDR3aa: CASSIKGWTNNEQFF
v_gene: TRBV6-4; j_gene: TRBJ2-2; d_gene: TRBD1; abundance: .; CDR3nt: TGTGCCAGTTCGGACAGGGGAGGAACCGGGGAGCTGTTTTTT; CDR3aa: CASSDRGGTGELFF
v_gene: TRBV5-1; j_gene: TRBJ2-7; d_gene: TRBD2; abundance: .; CDR3nt: TGCGCCAGCAGAAAAGCGGGAGGCTCTCCCTACGAGCAGTACTTC; CDR3aa: CASRKAGGSPYEQYF
v_gene: TRBV5-4; j_gene: TRBJ2-1; d_gene: .; abundance: .; CDR3nt: TGTGCCAGCAGCTTCGGCCACCTGGATGAGCAGTTCTTC; CDR3aa: CASSFGHLDEQFF
v_gene: TRBV6-4; j_gene: TRBJ2-2; d_gene: TRBD2; abundance: medium-sized; CDR3nt: TGTGCCAGCAACCAAGAGGCGGGAGCGGGCACCGGGGAGCTGTTTTTT; CDR3aa: CASNQEAGAGTGELFF
v_gene: TRBV30; j_gene: TRBJ2-5; d_gene: TRBD2; abundance: .; CDR3nt: TGTGCCTGGAGTCCACGGGACTATCGGGAGGGCCTTGTGGAAGAGACCCAGTACTTC; CDR3aa: CAWSPRDYREGLVEETQYF
v_gene: TRBV27; j_gene: TRBJ2-3; d_gene: TRBD2; abundance: .; CDR3nt: TGTGCCAGCAGCTGGACTAGCGGGAGGTCTCTCGCGCAGTATTTT; CDR3aa: CASSWTSGRSLAQYF
v_gene: TRBV6-5; j_gene: TRBJ2-2; d_gene: TRBD1; abundance: .; CDR3nt: TGTGCCAGCAGCCTAGACAGGGCCAACACCGGGGAGCTGTTTTTT; CDR3aa: CASSLDRANTGELFF
v_gene: TRBV5-5; j_gene: TRBJ2-3; d_gene: .; abundance: .; CDR3nt: TGTGCCAGCACAGACCCGACTATCACAGATACGCAGTATTTT; CDR3aa: CASTDPTITDTQYF
v_gene: TRBV5-1; j_gene: TRBJ2-7; d_gene: .; abundance: .; CDR3nt: TGCGCCAGCAGCCTTGGGGGCTACGAGCAGTACTTC; CDR3aa: CASSLGGYEQYF
v_gene: TRBV30; j_gene: TRBJ2-2; d_gene: TRBD2; abundance: once; CDR3nt: TGTGCCTGGAGTGTAACTAGCGGGACGAACACCGGGGAGCTGTTTTTT; CDR3aa: CAWSVTSGTNTGELFF